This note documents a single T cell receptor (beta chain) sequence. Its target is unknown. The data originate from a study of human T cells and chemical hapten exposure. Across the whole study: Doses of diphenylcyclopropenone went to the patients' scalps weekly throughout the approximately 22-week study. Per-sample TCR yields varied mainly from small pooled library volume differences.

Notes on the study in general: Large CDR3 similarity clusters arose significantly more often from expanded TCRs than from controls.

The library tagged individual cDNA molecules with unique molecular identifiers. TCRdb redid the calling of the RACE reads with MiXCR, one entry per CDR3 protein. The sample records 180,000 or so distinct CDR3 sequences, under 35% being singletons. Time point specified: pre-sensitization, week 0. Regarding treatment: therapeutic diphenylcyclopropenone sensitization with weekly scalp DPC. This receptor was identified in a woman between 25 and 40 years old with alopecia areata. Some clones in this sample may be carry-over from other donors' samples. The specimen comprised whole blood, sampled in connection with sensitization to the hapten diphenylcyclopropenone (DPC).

As DNA, the CDR3 is TGCAGCGTTGACGGGCTGAACACCGGGGAGCTGTTTTTT. Translated, it gives CSVDGLNTGELFF. J is TRBJ2-2 and V is TRBV29-1; D unclear. V was trimmed by 3 bases and J by 1 base, leaving 6 bases between them. Germline lookup yields CDR1 SQVTM and CDR2 ANQGSEA. The length of the CDR3 is 13 residues.